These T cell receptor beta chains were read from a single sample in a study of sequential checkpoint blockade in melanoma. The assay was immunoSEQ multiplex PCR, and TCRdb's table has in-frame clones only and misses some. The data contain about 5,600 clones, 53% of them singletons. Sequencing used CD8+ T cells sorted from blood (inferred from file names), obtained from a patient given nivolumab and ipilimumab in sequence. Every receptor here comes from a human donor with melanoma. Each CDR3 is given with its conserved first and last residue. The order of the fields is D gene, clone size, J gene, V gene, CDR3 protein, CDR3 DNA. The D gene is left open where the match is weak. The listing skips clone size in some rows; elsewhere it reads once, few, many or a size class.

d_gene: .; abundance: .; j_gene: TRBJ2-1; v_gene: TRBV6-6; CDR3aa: CASSGDFDNEQFF; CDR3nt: TGTGCCAGCAGTGGGGACTTTGACAATGAGCAGTTCTTC
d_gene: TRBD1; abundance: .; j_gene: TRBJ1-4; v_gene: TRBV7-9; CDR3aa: CASSGRDRGREKLFF; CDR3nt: TGTGCCAGCAGCGGCCGGGACAGGGGACGGGAAAAACTGTTTTTT
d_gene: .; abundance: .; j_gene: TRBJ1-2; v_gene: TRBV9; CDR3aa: CASSPRAGDVDYGYTF; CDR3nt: TGTGCCAGCAGCCCACGGGCAGGGGATGTAGACTATGGCTACACCTTC
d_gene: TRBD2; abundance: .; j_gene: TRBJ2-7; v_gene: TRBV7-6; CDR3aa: CASSPASGGAYEQYF; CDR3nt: TGTGCCAGCAGTCCAGCGAGCGGGGGGGCCTACGAGCAGTACTTC
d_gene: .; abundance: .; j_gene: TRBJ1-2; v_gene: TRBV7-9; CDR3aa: CASSPRGPGHYGYTF; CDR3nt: TGTGCCAGCAGCCCCCGAGGGCCCGGCCACTATGGCTACACCTTC
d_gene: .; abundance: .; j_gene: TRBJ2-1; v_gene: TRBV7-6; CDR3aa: CASSLPQVTGSKYNEQFF; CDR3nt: TGTGCCAGCAGCTTACCCCAAGTTACCGGGAGTAAATACAATGAGCAGTTCTTC
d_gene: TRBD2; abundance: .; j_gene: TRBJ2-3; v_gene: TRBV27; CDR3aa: CASTPGGAAQYF; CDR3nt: TGTGCCAGCACCCCCGGGGGGGCGGCGCAGTATTTT
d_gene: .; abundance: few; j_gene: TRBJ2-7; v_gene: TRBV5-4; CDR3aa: CASSLPADSVYEQYF; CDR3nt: TGTGCCAGCAGTCTACCGGCGGACTCCGTATACGAGCAGTACTTC
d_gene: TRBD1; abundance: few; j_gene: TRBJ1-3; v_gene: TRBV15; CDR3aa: CATSRGTGGNTIYF; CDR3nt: TGTGCCACCAGCAGAGGGACAGGTGGAAACACCATATATTTT
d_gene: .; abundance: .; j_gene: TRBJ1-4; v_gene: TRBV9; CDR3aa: CASSVDEGEGKLFF; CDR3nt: TGTGCCAGCAGCGTAGATGAAGGGGAGGGAAAACTGTTTTTT
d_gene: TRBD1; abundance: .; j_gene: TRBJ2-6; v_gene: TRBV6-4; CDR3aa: CASSDSGGAGANVLTF; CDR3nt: TGTGCCAGCAGTGACTCAGGGGGCGCTGGGGCCAACGTCCTGACTTTC
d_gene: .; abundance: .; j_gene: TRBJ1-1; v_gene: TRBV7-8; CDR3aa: CASSFGWSTEAFF; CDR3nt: TGTGCCAGCAGCTTCGGGTGGAGCACTGAAGCTTTCTTT
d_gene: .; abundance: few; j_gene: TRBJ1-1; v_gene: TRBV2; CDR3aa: CASKGATEAFF; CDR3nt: TGTGCCAGCAAAGGGGCCACTGAAGCTTTCTTT
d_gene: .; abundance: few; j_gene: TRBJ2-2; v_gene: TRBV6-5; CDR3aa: CASSYTAANTGELFF; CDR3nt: TGTGCCAGCAGCTATACAGCCGCGAACACCGGGGAGCTGTTTTTT
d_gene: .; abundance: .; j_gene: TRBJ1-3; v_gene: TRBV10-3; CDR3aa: CAISEPWRVGNTIYF; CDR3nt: TGTGCCATCAGTGAGCCGTGGAGGGTTGGAAACACCATATATTTT
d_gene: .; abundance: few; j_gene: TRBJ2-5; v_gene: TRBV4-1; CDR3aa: CASSQDAERETQYF; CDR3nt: TGCGCCAGCAGCCAAGACGCGGAGAGGGAGACCCAGTACTTC
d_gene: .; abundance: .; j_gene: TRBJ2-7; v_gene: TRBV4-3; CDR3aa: CASSQAWGSSYEQYF; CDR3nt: TGCGCCAGCAGCCAAGCTTGGGGCAGCTCCTACGAGCAGTACTTC
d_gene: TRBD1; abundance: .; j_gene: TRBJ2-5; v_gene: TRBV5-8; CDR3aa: CASSPGGTGVETQYF; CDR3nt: TGTGCCAGCAGCCCCGGGGGGACAGGGGTTGAGACCCAGTACTTC
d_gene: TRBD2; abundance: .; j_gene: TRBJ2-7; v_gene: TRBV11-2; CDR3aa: CASSLDRAGGTYEQYF; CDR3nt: TGTGCCAGCAGCTTAGATCGAGCGGGGGGAACCTACGAGCAGTACTTC
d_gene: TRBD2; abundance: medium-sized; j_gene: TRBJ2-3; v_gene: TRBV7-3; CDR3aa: CASSRTSGDTQYF; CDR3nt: TGTGCCAGCAGCCGGACTAGCGGGGATACGCAGTATTTT
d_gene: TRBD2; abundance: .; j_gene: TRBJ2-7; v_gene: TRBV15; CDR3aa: CATSRAGTPGGDEQYF; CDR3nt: TGTGCCACCAGCAGAGCCGGGACTCCGGGAGGGGACGAGCAGTACTTC
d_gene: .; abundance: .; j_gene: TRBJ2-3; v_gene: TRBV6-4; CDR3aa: CASSGGPTDTQYF; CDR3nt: TGTGCCAGCAGTGGAGGTCCCACAGATACGCAGTATTTT
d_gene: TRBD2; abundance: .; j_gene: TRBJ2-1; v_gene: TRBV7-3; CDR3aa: CASSLVAGGLIGSEQFF; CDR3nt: TGTGCCAGCAGCTTAGTAGCGGGAGGTCTCATAGGTAGTGAGCAGTTCTTC
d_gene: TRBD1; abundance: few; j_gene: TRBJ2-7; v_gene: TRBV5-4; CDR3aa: CASSQETGIYEQYF; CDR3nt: TGCGCCAGCAGCCAAGAGACAGGGATCTACGAGCAGTACTTC
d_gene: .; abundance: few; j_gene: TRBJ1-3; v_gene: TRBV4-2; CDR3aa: CASSQEEGSSGNTIYF; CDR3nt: TGTGCCAGCAGCCAAGAGGAGGGGTCGTCTGGAAACACCATATATTTT
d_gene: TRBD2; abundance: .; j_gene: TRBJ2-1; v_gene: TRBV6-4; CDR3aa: CASSASGGANEQFF; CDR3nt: TGTGCCAGCAGTGCTAGCGGGGGGGCCAATGAGCAGTTCTTC
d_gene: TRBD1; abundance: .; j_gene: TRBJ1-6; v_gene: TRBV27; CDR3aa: CASSPGQGAGSPLHF; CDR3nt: TGTGCCAGCAGTCCCGGACAGGGGGCCGGGTCACCCCTCCACTTT
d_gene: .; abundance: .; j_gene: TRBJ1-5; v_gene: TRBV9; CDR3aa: CASSVGDIGQPQHF; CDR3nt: TGTGCCAGCAGCGTAGGGGACATAGGTCAGCCCCAGCATTTT
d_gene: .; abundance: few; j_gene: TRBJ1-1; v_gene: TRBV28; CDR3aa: CASRPETGTPRTEAFF; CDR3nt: TGTGCCAGCAGACCCGAAACCGGGACACCCCGTACTGAAGCTTTCTTT
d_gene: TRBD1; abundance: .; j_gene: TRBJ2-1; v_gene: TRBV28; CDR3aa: CASSSGQGRNEQFF; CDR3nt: TGTGCCAGCAGTTCGGGACAGGGGAGGAATGAGCAGTTCTTC
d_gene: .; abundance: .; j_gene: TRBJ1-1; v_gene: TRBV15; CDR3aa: CATSRDRGGVTEAFF; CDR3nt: TGTGCCACCAGCAGAGATCGGGGGGGGGTCACTGAAGCTTTCTTT
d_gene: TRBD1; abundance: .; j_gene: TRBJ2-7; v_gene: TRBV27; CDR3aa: CASSLTQGAPSYEQYF; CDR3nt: TGTGCCAGCAGTCTGACCCAGGGGGCCCCCTCCTACGAGCAGTACTTC